The 31 T cell receptor beta chains below were found in one sample sequenced in a study of shared clonotypes between healthy human individuals. Produced via immunoSEQ multiplex PCR; TCRdb's table is partial and in-frame only. The sample yields about 770,000 clones, approximately 77% seen once. Sequenced sample: memory CD4+ T cells sorted from blood. Subset meaning: CD45RA-negative fraction. The receptors here all came from a woman aged 25-40 years in good health.

The V and J genes are TRBV4-1 and TRBJ2-7; 9 nucleotides align to TRBD1. The germline CDR1 and CDR2 sequences are MGHRA and YSYEKL. J was trimmed by 3 bases and V by 5 bases; bases with no gene match: 8. The CDR3 consists of 15 residues. The CDR3 sequence is CASSATGTGRYEQYF. CDR3 sequence (DNA): TGCGCCAGCAGCGCGACCGGGACAGGGCGCTACGAGCAGTACTTC.

The rearrangement joins TRBV7-2 to TRBJ2-2; TRBD2 is a possible D gene (6 bases). This CDR3 is built from 15 residues. Germline V gene sequence: CDR1 SGHTA, CDR2 FQGNSA. V lost 5 bases and J 0 bases, leaving 10 bases between the germline ends. The CDR3 DNA follows: TGTGCCAGCAGCCACGGGACTTCGAACACCGGGGAGCTGTTTTTT. Encoded protein: CASSHGTSNTGELFF.

The chain uses TRBV5-6 and TRBJ2-5; D remains ambiguous. The DNA matches TRBJ2-7 better at its end, which makes the J call doubtful. CDR1 is SGHDT and CDR2 is YYEEEE in the germline V gene. The CDR3 sequence is 16 residues long. CDR3 sequence (DNA): TGTGCCAGCAGCTTAATGGGGTCTCTTCATGTCTACGAGCAGTACTTC. Translating gives CASSLMGSLHVYEQYF.

The CDR3 nucleotides read TGCGCCAGCAGCTCGACGGGACACAATTACAATGAGCAGTTCTTC. It is translated as CASSSTGHNYNEQFF. The chain recombines TRBV5-1 with TRBJ2-1, with D tentatively TRBD1 (6 bases). Germline CDR1 SGHRS, CDR2 YFSETQ. Trimming took 3 bases from V and 4 from J, leaving 14 bases between them. The CDR3 has 15 amino acids.

The chain uses TRBV28 and TRBJ2-7; the match to TRBD2 covers 7 bases. The CDR3 has 16 amino acids. Trimming removed 7 bases from V and 2 bases from J; junction bases left unmatched: 14. CDR1 and CDR2 (germline): MDHEN, SYDVKM. CDR3: CASTVGGAGPPYEQYF. CDR3 sequence (DNA): TGTGCCAGCACCGTTGGAGGAGCGGGGCCCCCCTACGAGCAGTACTTC. The whole variable domain, remainder taken from reference TRBV28 and TRBJ2-7, is DVKVTQSSRYLVKRTGEKVFLECVQDMDHENMFWYRQDPGLGLRLIYFSYDVKMKEKGDIPEGYSVSREKKERFSLILESASTNQTSMYLCASTVGGAGPPYEQYFGPGTRLTVT.

The V and J genes are TRBV2 and TRBJ1-5, with TRBD1 as a possible D gene (6 bases). Germline lookup yields CDR1 SNHLY and CDR2 FYNNEI. The V end lost 6 bases, the J end lost 8 bases, and 20 bases lay between the germline ends. CDR3 length equals 15 residues. In DNA, the CDR3 is TGTGCCAGCAGCGAAACAGGGAAAGTATGGGAGCCCCAGCATTTT. Its protein product is CASSETGKVWEPQHF.

The chain couples TRBV6-5 to TRBJ1-2; D perhaps matches TRBD1 (6 bases). V dropped 6 bases and J dropped 3 bases, with 17 bases sitting between them. Per germline, CDR1 MNHEY and CDR2 SVGAGI. The CDR3 consists of 15 residues. CDR3 residues: CASSGRGRGDYGYTF. CDR3 DNA sequence: TGTGCCAGCAGCGGCCGGGGGCGAGGAGACTATGGCTACACCTTC.

V gene TRBV7-9 combines with J gene TRBJ2-3; D unclear. The CDR3 is made up of 13 amino acids. V was pared by 3 bases and J by 4 bases, with 8 bases between. Germline V gene sequence: CDR1 SEHNR, CDR2 FQNEAQ (reference sequence). The CDR3 is CASSFLYPDTQYF. DNA of the CDR3: TGTGCCAGCAGCTTTCTTTACCCAGATACGCAGTATTTT. The whole variable domain, filled in from reference TRBV7-9 and TRBJ2-3, reads DTGVSQNPRHKITKRGQNVTFRCDPISEHNRLYWYRQTLGQGPEFLTYFQNEAQLEKSRLLSDRFSAERPKGSFSTLEIQRTEQGDSAMYLCASSFLYPDTQYFGPGTRLTVL.

This clone was recorded a few times. The identical CDR3 is also encoded by other nucleotide sequences in the sample. The J gene is TRBJ2-5, the V gene TRBV2; 12 positions match TRBD2. V shed 3 bases and J 2 bases; nucleotides not matched to a gene: 1. There are 15 residues in the CDR3. The V gene's germline CDR1 is SNHLY and CDR2 FYNNEI. In DNA, the CDR3 is TGTGCCAGCAGTGAGCTAGCGGGAGGGCAAGAGACCCAGTACTTC. Residues: CASSELAGGQETQYF.

The rearrangement uses TRBV5-1 and TRBJ1-5; possibly TRBD1 for D (5 bases). CDR1 SGHRS and CDR2 YFSETQ come from the germline V gene. This CDR3 has 15 residues. Trimming took off 0 bases at V and 3 bases at J, with 10 bases between the two ends. CDR3 nucleotide sequence: TGCGCCAGCAGCTTGGCAGGGAGACACAATCAGCCCCAGCATTTT. This encodes CASSLAGRHNQPQHF. The variable domain in full, with the rest retrieved from reference TRBV5-1 and TRBJ1-5, is KAGVTQTPRYLIKTRGQQVTLSCSPISGHRSVSWYQQTPGQGLQFLFEYFSETQRNKGNFPGRFSGRQFSNSRSEMNVSTLELGDSALYLCASSLAGRHNQPQHFGDGTRLSIL.

This clone was found many times. The J gene is TRBJ2-3, the V gene TRBV5-4, with 9 bases fitting TRBD2. The J segment lost 3 bases and the V segment lost 3 bases, leaving 5 bases of the junction unmatched. This CDR3 region has 15 residues. Germline CDR1 SGHNT, CDR2 YYREEE (reference sequence). CDR3 sequence (DNA): TGTGCCAGCAGCTCCCCGGGACTAGCAACAGATACGCAGTATTTT. Encoded protein: CASSSPGLATDTQYF.

The genes are TRBV18 and TRBJ2-3; 9 positions match TRBD1. The CDR3 is 14 amino acids. J was trimmed by 4 bases and V by 5 bases; bases with no gene match: 4. The V gene's germline CDR1 is KGHSH and CDR2 LQKENI. The CDR3 reads CASSRDRVSDTQYF. The CDR3 DNA follows: TGTGCCAGCTCAAGGGACAGGGTGTCAGATACGCAGTATTTT.

The chain is built from TRBV6-6 and TRBJ1-1; D possibly corresponds to TRBD1 (6 bases). Per the germline V gene, CDR1 is MNHNY and CDR2 is SVGAGI (reference sequence). Between the trimmed V and J ends, which lost 6 bases and 1 base, there was a span of 12 bases. The CDR3 consists of 14 residues. The CDR3 DNA is TGTGCCAGCAGGAGGACAGCCGAGAACACTGAAGCTTTCTTT. Protein product: CASRRTAENTEAFF.

The V call is TRBV11-3, the J call TRBJ1-1; TRBD1 aligns across 8 bases. The V and J ends lost 4 bases and 1 base, in that order; junction bases with no gene match: 5. The germline gives CDR1 SGHNT, CDR2 YENEEA. CDR3 length equals 15 residues. The CDR3 here is CASSSGQGSNTEAFF. CDR3 sequence (DNA): TGTGCCAGCAGCTCAGGACAGGGTTCGAACACTGAAGCTTTCTTT.

The V and J genes are TRBV11-3 and TRBJ2-1, with 10 positions matching TRBD2. This CDR3 spans 16 amino acids. V gave up 5 bases and J gave up 4 bases; unmatched junction bases: 8. CDR1 is SGHNT and CDR2 is YENEEA in the germline V gene. The DNA for the CDR3 is TGTGCCAGCAGCACTCAGCGGGAGGGCCTGTACAATGAGCAGTTCTTC. Protein sequence: CASSTQREGLYNEQFF. Drawing the rest from reference TRBV11-3 and TRBJ2-1, the complete variable domain is EAGVVQSPRYKIIEKKQPVAFWCNPISGHNTLYWYLQNLGQGPELLIRYENEEAVDDSQLPKDRFSAERLKGVDSTLKIQPAELGDSAVYLCASSTQREGLYNEQFFGPGTRLTVL.

This clone was detected once. The chain combines TRBV10-1 with TRBJ2-1, with 9 bases fitting TRBD2. Germline V lookup: CDR1 WNHNN, CDR2 SYGVQD (reference sequence). With V trimmed by 2 bases and J by 5 bases, 7 bases remained unmatched. This CDR3 comprises 16 residues. The CDR3 here is CASSEHWTSANNEQFF. Written as DNA, the CDR3 is TGCGCCAGCAGTGAGCATTGGACTAGCGCCAACAATGAGCAGTTCTTC.

This clone was observed a handful of times. This chain links TRBV6-7 with TRBJ2-5, with 7 bases lining up with TRBD1. TRBV6-7 qualifies as an ORF whose function is uncertain. V shed 9 bases, J shed 2 bases, and the junction held 9 bases outside the gene matches. CDR3 length: 14 residues. CDR3 in DNA: TGTGCCAGGGGACCGGGACAGCTACAAGAGACCCAGTACTTC. Residues: CARGPGQLQETQYF.

This clone has more than one count but fewer than ten. In nucleotides, the CDR3 is TGTGCCTGGACTCTGACAGAATCCGGAAACACCATATATTTT. It is translated as CAWTLTESGNTIYF. V usage is TRBV30 and J usage is TRBJ1-3, with D possibly matching TRBD1 (5 bases). The CDR3 consists of 14 residues. Germline values: CDR1 GTSNPN, CDR2 SVGIG (reference sequence). V was cut by 4 bases and J by 4 bases, with 14 bases left in between.

The chain couples TRBV2 to TRBJ1-3, with a tentative D call TRBD1 (5 bases). Trimming pared 9 bases from V and 0 bases from J, leaving 18 bases between. Germline V CDR1 and CDR2: SNHLY, FYNNEI. The CDR3 is made up of 16 amino acids. The CDR3 protein is CASGAQTVSSGNTIYF. In DNA form, the CDR3 reads TGTGCCAGTGGAGCCCAGACAGTCTCCTCTGGAAACACCATATATTTT. The full variable domain, in which reference TRBV2 and TRBJ1-3 provide the parts outside the CDR3, is EPEVTQTPSHQVTQMGQEVILRCVPISNHLYFYWYRQILGQKVEFLVSFYNNEISEKSEIFDDQFSVERPDGSNFTLKIRSTKLEDSAMYFCASGAQTVSSGNTIYFGEGSWLTVV.

This chain connects TRBV4-1 to TRBJ1-3; 8 bases map to TRBD1. CDR3 length equals 16 residues. Germline values: CDR1 MGHRA, CDR2 YSYEKL. The V and J ends lost 5 bases and 0 bases, in that order; junction bases with no gene match: 6. In DNA form, the CDR3 reads TGCGCCAGCAGCTTGCGAACAGGGGGCTCTGGAAACACCATATATTTT. Its translation: CASSLRTGGSGNTIYF.

This sequence joins TRBV19 and TRBJ2-4, with TRBD1 matching over 9 bases. CDR3 length equals 18 residues. V gave up 5 bases and J gave up 0 bases; unmatched junction bases: 11. CDR1 is LNHDA and CDR2 is SQIVND in the germline V gene (reference sequence). This chain's CDR3 is CASSGGTGRGLAKNIQYF. The CDR3 DNA reads TGTGCCAGTAGTGGGGGGACAGGGAGAGGTCTAGCCAAAAACATTCAGTACTTC.

The chain couples TRBV30 to TRBJ2-6; possible D gene TRBD1, 5 bases. V shed 2 bases and J shed 0 bases, with 14 bases lying between them. CDR1 is GTSNPN, CDR2 SVGIG, per germline (reference sequence). The CDR3 has 17 residues. The CDR3 here is CAWSSARVPSGANVLTF. The DNA for the CDR3 is TGTGCCTGGAGTTCCGCCAGGGTACCCTCTGGGGCCAACGTCCTGACTTTC. The full variable domain, rest sourced from reference TRBV30 and TRBJ2-6, is SQTIHQWPATLVQPVGSPLSLECTVEGTSNPNLYWYRQAAGRGLQLLFYSVGIGQISSEVPQNLSASRPQDRQFILSSKKLLLSDSGFYLCAWSSARVPSGANVLTFGAGSRLTVL.

The rearrangement uses TRBV6-5 and TRBJ1-1, with D unresolved. This CDR3 comprises 14 residues. V lost 5 bases and J lost 7, with 17 bases in between. The germline V gene encodes CDR1 MNHEY and CDR2 SVGAGI. The CDR3 DNA sequence: TGTGCCAGCAGTCCTCCCGGTCGGGTGGGTGAAGCTTTCTTT. Residues: CASSPPGRVGEAFF.

V usage is TRBV19 and J usage is TRBJ2-3; a possible D gene is TRBD2 (6 bases). Germline CDR1 and CDR2: LNHDA and SQIVND (reference sequence). V lost 7 bases and J lost 1, with 18 bases in between. CDR3 length: 16 amino acids. The CDR3 loop reads CASILVGSGGTDTQYF. The CDR3 DNA reads TGTGCCAGTATTCTGGTCGGGTCGGGAGGCACAGATACGCAGTATTTT.

The genes are TRBV30 and TRBJ2-7, with 8 bases that match TRBD1. Unmatched junction bases numbered 11, after V lost 2 bases and J lost 5 bases. Per the germline V gene, CDR1 is GTSNPN and CDR2 is SVGIG (reference sequence). The CDR3 loop spans 15 amino acids. In DNA, the CDR3 is TGTGCCTGGAGTAGACAGGGGAAGAAGGCGCACGAGCAGTACTTC. This encodes CAWSRQGKKAHEQYF. The full variable domain, rest sourced from reference TRBV30 and TRBJ2-7, is SQTIHQWPATLVQPVGSPLSLECTVEGTSNPNLYWYRQAAGRGLQLLFYSVGIGQISSEVPQNLSASRPQDRQFILSSKKLLLSDSGFYLCAWSRQGKKAHEQYFGPGTRLTVT.

As regards this clone: The same CDR3 can be traced to other DNA sequences in this sample. The V call is TRBV9, the J call TRBJ2-3, with D unresolved. The germline V and J ends were trimmed by 2 bases and 6 bases, with 7 bases remaining between them. This CDR3 spans 12 amino acids. In germline, CDR1 is SGDLS, CDR2 YYNGEE. CDR3 sequence (DNA): TGTGCCAGCAGCGTCTCAACCGATACGCAGTATTTT. Protein: CASSVSTDTQYF.

This clone was picked up one time. Other DNA sequences within the sample encode an identical CDR3. This chain uses TRBV10-3 with TRBJ2-7, with D maybe TRBD2 (5 bases). CDR3 length: 12 amino acids. CDR1 and CDR2 from the germline V gene are ENHRY and SYGVKD. V was trimmed by 3 bases and J by 3 bases, leaving 6 bases between them. The CDR3 protein is CAISERGYEQYF. DNA for the CDR3: TGTGCCATCAGTGAACGGGGCTACGAGCAGTACTTC.

This clone has only one observation. The chain recombines TRBV28 with TRBJ1-1; 9 positions match TRBD1. Trimming cost V 4 bases and J 6 bases; bases outside gene matches: 9. Per germline, CDR1 MDHEN and CDR2 SYDVKM. The length of the CDR3 is 15 residues. The DNA for the CDR3 is TGTGCCAGCAGTTCCCCTACAGGGGGCAGGGCTGAAGCTTTCTTT. Translating it yields CASSSPTGGRAEAFF.

In the case of this clone: This CDR3 is also generated by other DNA sequences in the sample. The chain links TRBV28 to TRBJ1-5; 7 nucleotides align to TRBD1. J gave up 2 bases and V 3 bases, and 1 base lay outside the gene matches. Germline V lookup: CDR1 MDHEN, CDR2 SYDVKM. This CDR3 is 14 amino acids long. CDR3 residues: CASSFGTGNQPQHF. The CDR3 bases are TGTGCCAGCAGTTTCGGGACAGGCAATCAGCCCCAGCATTTT.

In its sample, this clone was seen a few times. The V and J genes are TRBV4-2 and TRBJ2-7; 8 bases line up with TRBD2. Germline V gene sequence: CDR1 LGHNA, CDR2 YNFKEQ. After removal of 3 bases from V and 0 bases from J, the junction contained 4 bases not matched to a gene. The CDR3 sequence is 15 residues long. Here the CDR3 reads CASSHKTSDSYEQYF. The CDR3 coding sequence is TGTGCCAGCAGCCATAAGACTAGCGACTCCTACGAGCAGTACTTC.

The chain is built from TRBV5-1 and TRBJ2-7, with 13 bases lining up with TRBD2. The germline V gene encodes CDR1 SGHRS and CDR2 YFSETQ. The CDR3 loop spans 17 amino acids. Trimming cost V 4 bases and J 2 bases; bases outside gene matches: 9. The CDR3 sequence: CASSPGTSGTAPYEQYF. CDR3 nucleotide sequence: TGCGCCAGCAGCCCGGGGACTAGCGGGACGGCACCCTACGAGCAGTACTTC. Full variable domain (missing parts from reference TRBV5-1 and TRBJ2-7): KAGVTQTPRYLIKTRGQQVTLSCSPISGHRSVSWYQQTPGQGLQFLFEYFSETQRNKGNFPGRFSGRQFSNSRSEMNVSTLELGDSALYLCASSPGTSGTAPYEQYFGPGTRLTVT.